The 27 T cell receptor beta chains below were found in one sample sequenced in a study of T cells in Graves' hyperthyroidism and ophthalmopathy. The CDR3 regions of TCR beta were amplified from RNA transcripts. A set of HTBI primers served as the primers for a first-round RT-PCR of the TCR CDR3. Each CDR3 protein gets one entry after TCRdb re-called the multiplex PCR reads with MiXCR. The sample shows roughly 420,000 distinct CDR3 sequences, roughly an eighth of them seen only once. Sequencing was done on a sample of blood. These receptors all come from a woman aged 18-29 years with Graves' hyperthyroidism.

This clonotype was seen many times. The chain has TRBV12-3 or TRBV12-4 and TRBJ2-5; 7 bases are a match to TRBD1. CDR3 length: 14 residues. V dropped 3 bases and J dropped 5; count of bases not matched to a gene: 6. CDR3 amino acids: CASSLNRGVETQYF. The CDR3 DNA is TGTGCCAGCAGTTTGAACAGGGGAGTCGAGACCCAGTACTTC.

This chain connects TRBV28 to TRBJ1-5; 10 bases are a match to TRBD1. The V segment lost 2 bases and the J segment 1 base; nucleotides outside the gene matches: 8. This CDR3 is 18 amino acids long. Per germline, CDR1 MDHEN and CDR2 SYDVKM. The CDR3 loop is CASSLRWTGGLSNQPQHF. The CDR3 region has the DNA TGTGCCAGCAGTTTACGCTGGACAGGGGGATTGAGCAATCAGCCCCAGCATTTT. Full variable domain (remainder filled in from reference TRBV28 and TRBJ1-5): DVKVTQSSRYLVKRTGEKVFLECVQDMDHENMFWYRQDPGLGLRLIYFSYDVKMKEKGDIPEGYSVSREKKERFSLILESASTNQTSMYLCASSLRWTGGLSNQPQHFGDGTRLSIL.

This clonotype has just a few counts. The DNA for the CDR3 is TGTGCCAGCAGTACTGGACGGGCTAGCAATCAGCCCCAGCATTTT. Translating gives CASSTGRASNQPQHF. The chain uses TRBV12-3 or TRBV12-4 and TRBJ1-5; no firm D call. This CDR3 spans 15 amino acids. Trimming took 5 bases from V and 0 from J, leaving 11 bases between them.

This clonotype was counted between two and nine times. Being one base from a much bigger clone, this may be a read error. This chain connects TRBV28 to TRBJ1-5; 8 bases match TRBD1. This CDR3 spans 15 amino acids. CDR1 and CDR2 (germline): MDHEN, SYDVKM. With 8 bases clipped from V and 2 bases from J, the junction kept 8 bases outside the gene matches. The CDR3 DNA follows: TGTGCCAGCGGTGCTACAGGGGGAGGCAATCAGCCCCAGCATTTT. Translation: CASGATGGGNQPQHF.

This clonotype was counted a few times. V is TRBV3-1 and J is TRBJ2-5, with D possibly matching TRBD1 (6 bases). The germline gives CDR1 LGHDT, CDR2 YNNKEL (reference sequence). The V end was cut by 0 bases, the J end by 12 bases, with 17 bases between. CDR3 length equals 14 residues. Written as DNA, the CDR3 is TGTGCCAGCAGCCAAGAGGACAGCTCAAGGAGTGAGTACTTC. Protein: CASSQEDSSRSEYF.

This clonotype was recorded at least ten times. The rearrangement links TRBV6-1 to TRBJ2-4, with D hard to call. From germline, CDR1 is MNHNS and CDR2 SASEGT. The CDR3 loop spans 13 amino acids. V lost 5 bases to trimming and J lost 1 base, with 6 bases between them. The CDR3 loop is CASSKKAKNIQYF. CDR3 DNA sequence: TGTGCCAGCAGTAAGAAGGCCAAAAACATTCAGTACTTC.

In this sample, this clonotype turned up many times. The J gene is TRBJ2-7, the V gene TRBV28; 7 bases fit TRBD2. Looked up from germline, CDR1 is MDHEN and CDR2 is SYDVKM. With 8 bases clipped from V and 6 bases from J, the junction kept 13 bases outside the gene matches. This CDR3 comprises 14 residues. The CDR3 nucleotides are TGTGCCAGCCGGAATTCCGGGACTACCTCCGAGCAGTACTTC. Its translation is CASRNSGTTSEQYF.

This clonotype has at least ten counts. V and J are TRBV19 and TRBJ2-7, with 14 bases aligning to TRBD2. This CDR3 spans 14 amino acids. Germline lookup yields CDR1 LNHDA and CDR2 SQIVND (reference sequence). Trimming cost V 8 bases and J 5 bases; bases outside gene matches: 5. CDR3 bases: TGTGCCAGTTCGGGACTAGCGGGAGTTAACGAGCAGTACTTC. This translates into CASSGLAGVNEQYF.

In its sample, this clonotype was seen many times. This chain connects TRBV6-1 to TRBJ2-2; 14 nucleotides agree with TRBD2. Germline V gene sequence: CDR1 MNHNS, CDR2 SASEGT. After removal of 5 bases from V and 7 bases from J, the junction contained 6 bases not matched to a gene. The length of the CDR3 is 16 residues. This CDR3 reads CASSLGLAGGGGELFF. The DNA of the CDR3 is TGTGCCAGCAGTCTTGGACTAGCGGGAGGTGGCGGGGAGCTGTTTTTT.

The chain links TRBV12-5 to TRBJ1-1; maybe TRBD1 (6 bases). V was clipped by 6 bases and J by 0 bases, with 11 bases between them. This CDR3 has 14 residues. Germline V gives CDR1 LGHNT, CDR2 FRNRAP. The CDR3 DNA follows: TGTGCTAGTGGCGCGGACAGACTGAACACTGAAGCTTTCTTT. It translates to CASGADRLNTEAFF.

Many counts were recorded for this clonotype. This chain's CDR3 is CASTPLGTAVNEKLFF. DNA of the CDR3: TGTGCCAGCACTCCCTTGGGTACGGCGGTTAATGAAAAACTGTTTTTT. The gene calls are TRBV28 and TRBJ1-4; no clear D. CDR1 and CDR2 from the germline V gene are MDHEN and SYDVKM. The ends were cut back, 7 bases at V and 4 bases at J, with 19 bases in the middle. The CDR3 is made up of 16 amino acids. The entire variable domain, with the rest obtained from reference TRBV28 and TRBJ1-4, is as follows: DVKVTQSSRYLVKRTGEKVFLECVQDMDHENMFWYRQDPGLGLRLIYFSYDVKMKEKGDIPEGYSVSREKKERFSLILESASTNQTSMYLCASTPLGTAVNEKLFFGSGTQLSVL.

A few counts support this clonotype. The CDR3 DNA reads TGCGCCAGCAGCTCCGACAGGGGTGGATCACCCCTCCACTTT. Translated, it gives CASSSDRGGSPLHF. The genes are TRBV5-1 and TRBJ1-6; TRBD1 matches at 8 bases. V shed 3 bases and J 10 bases; nucleotides not matched to a gene: 6. Germline V CDR1 and CDR2: SGHRS, YFSETQ. This CDR3 comprises 14 residues.

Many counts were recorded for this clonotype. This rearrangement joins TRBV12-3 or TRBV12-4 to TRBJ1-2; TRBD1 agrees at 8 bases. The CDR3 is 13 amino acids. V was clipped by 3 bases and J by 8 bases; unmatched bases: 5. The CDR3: CASSFPGGGGYTF. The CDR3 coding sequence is TGTGCCAGCAGTTTCCCAGGGGGCGGAGGCTACACCTTC.

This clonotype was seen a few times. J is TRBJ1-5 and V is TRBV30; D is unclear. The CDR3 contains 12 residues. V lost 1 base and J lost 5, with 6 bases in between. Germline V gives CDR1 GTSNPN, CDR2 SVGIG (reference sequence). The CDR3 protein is CAWSEPHQPQHF. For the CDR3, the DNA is TGTGCCTGGAGTGAGCCACATCAGCCCCAGCATTTT. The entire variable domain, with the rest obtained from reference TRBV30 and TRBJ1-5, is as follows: SQTIHQWPATLVQPVGSPLSLECTVEGTSNPNLYWYRQAAGRGLQLLFYSVGIGQISSEVPQNLSASRPQDRQFILSSKKLLLSDSGFYLCAWSEPHQPQHFGDGTRLSIL.

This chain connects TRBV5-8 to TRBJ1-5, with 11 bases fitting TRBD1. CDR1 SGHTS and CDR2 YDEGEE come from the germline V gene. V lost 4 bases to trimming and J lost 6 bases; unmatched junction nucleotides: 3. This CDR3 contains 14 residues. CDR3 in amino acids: CASSMGQGGQPQHF. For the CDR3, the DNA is TGTGCCAGCAGCATGGGACAGGGGGGTCAGCCCCAGCATTTT.

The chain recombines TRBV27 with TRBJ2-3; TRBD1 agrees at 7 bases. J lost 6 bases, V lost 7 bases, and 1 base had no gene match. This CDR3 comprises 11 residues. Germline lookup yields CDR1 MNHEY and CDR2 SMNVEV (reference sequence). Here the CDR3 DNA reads TGTGCCAGCAAACAGGGGGATACGCAGTATTTT. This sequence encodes CASKQGDTQYF.

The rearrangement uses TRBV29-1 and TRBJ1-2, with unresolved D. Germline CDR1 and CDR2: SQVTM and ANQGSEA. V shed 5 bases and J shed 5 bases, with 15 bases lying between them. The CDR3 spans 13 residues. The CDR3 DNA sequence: TGCAGCGTTTTAGGAAACGAGGGATATGGCTACACCTTC. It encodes CSVLGNEGYGYTF.

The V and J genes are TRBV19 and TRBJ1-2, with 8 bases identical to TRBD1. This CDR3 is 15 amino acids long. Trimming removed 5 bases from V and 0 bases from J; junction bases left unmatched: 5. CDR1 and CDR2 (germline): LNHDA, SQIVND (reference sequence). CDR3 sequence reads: CASSPWDRTNYGYTF. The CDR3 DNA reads TGTGCCAGTAGTCCATGGGACAGGACTAACTATGGCTACACCTTC.

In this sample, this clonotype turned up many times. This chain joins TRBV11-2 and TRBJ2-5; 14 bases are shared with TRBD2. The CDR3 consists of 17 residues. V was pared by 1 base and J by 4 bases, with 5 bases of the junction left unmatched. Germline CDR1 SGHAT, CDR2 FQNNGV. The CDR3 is CASSLAPGLAGAETQYF. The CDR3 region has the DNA TGTGCCAGCAGCTTAGCCCCGGGACTAGCGGGAGCAGAGACCCAGTACTTC.

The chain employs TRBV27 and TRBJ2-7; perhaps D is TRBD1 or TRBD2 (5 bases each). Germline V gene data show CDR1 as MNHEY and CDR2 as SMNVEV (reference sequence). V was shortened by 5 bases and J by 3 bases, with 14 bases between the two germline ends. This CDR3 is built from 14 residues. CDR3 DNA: TGTGCCAGCAGTCCACGGGACGCTAACTACGAGCAGTACTTC. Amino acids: CASSPRDANYEQYF.

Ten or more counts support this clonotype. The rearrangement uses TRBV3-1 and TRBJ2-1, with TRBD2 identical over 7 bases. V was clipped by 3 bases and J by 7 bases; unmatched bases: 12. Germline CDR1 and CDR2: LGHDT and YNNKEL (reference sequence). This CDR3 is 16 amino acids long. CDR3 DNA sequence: TGTGCCAGCAGCCAGGGCAGCGGGATTTTGAGGAATGAGCAGTTCTTC. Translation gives CASSQGSGILRNEQFF.

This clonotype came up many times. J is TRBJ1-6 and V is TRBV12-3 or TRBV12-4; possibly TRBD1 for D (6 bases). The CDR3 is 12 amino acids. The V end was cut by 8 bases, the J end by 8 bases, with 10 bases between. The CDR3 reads CASGTPYSPLHF. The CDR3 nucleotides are TGTGCCAGCGGGACACCGTATTCACCCCTCCACTTT.

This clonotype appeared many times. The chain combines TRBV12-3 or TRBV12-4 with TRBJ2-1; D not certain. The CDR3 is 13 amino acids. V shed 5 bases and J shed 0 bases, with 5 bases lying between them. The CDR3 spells CASSPYSYNEQFF. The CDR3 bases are TGTGCCAGCAGTCCCTACTCCTACAATGAGCAGTTCTTC.

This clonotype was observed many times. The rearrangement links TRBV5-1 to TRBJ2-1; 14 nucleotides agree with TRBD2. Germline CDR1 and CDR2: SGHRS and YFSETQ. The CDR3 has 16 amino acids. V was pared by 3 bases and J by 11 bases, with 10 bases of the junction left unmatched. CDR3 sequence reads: CASSSGPGLAGDKQFF. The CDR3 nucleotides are TGCGCCAGCAGCTCGGGCCCGGGACTAGCGGGAGATAAGCAGTTCTTC.

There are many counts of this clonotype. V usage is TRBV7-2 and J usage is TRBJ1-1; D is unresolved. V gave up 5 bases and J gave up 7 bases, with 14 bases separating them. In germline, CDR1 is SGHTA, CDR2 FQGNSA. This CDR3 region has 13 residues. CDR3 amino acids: CASSPFVYHEAFF. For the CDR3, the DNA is TGTGCCAGCAGCCCTTTTGTGTACCATGAAGCTTTCTTT.

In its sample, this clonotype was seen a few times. The CDR3 DNA sequence: TGTGCCTGGAGCAGCGGACAAGAGACCCAGTACTTC. This encodes CAWSSGQETQYF. The chain carries TRBV30 and TRBJ2-5; D possibly corresponds to TRBD2 (5 bases). V was shortened by 3 bases and J by 2 bases, with 7 bases between the two germline ends. Germline lookup yields CDR1 GTSNPN and CDR2 SVGIG (reference sequence). This CDR3 region has 12 residues.

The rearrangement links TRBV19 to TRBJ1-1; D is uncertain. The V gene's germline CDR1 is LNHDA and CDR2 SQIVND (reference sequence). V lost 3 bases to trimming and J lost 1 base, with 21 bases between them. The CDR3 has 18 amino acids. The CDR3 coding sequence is TGTGCCAGTAGTATCCCTCCCGTGACATATGGGCGGAACACTGAAGCTTTCTTT. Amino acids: CASSIPPVTYGRNTEAFF.